Listed below are T cell receptor beta chains from one sample, sequenced in a study of T cell repertoires in cytomegalovirus infection. No cognate antigen is known for these TCRs. TCRdb reprocessed the reads with MiXCR, giving one entry per CDR3 protein. The sample has roughly 500,000 distinct CDR3 sequences, about 33% seen once; the top ten hold roughly a sixth. The specimen was cultured PBMCs, collected from culture after CMV antigen stimulation. The receptors derive from a human donor in good health (CMV status not recorded). Some clones in this sample may be carry-over from other donors' samples. Each CDR3 is given with its conserved first and last residue. D genes are given only for firm matches. The size of a clone is reported for some rows only, either as once, few or many, or as a class for expanded clones.

J gene: TRBJ1-3
V gene: TRBV12-3/TRBV12-4
clone size: .
D gene: .
CDR3 DNA: TGTGCCAGCAGTTTACCCCCGAGGGGTTCGTTTGGAAACACCATATATTTT
CDR3 protein: CASSLPPRGSFGNTIYF

J gene: TRBJ2-7
V gene: TRBV10-3
clone size: few
D gene: .
CDR3 DNA: TGTGCCATCCAAGACAGGACCCTCTACGAGCAGTACTTC
CDR3 protein: CAIQDRTLYEQYF

J gene: TRBJ2-3
V gene: TRBV24-1
clone size: .
D gene: TRBD1
CDR3 DNA: TGTGCCACCAGTGAGGCGGCCGGGACAGGGTGGGGAGATACGCAGTATTTT
CDR3 protein: CATSEAAGTGWGDTQYF

J gene: TRBJ2-1
V gene: TRBV4-1
clone size: .
D gene: .
CDR3 DNA: TGCGCCAGCAGCCAACCGGTCGTGGGGAATGAGCAGTTCTTC
CDR3 protein: CASSQPVVGNEQFF

J gene: TRBJ1-1
V gene: TRBV19
clone size: .
D gene: .
CDR3 DNA: TGTGCCAGTAGTCAGGGGACCCTCGGGAACACTGAAGCTTTCTTT
CDR3 protein: CASSQGTLGNTEAFF

J gene: TRBJ1-1
V gene: TRBV7-2
clone size: few
D gene: .
CDR3 DNA: TGTGCCAGCAGGTATGGGGGTTCCACTGAAGCTTTCTTT
CDR3 protein: CASRYGGSTEAFF

J gene: TRBJ2-3
V gene: TRBV29-1
clone size: few
D gene: .
CDR3 DNA: TGCAGCGTGGCGGTTGGTCAGACAGATACGCAGTATTTT
CDR3 protein: CSVAVGQTDTQYF

J gene: TRBJ2-1
V gene: TRBV11-2
clone size: .
D gene: .
CDR3 DNA: TGTGCCAGCAGCTTTAGGGCGGGAGAGCAGTTCTTC
CDR3 protein: CASSFRAGEQFF

J gene: TRBJ2-3
V gene: TRBV2
clone size: .
D gene: .
CDR3 DNA: TGTGCCAGCAGTGAAGGGACGGCATCTGTTAGCACAGATACGCAGTATTTT
CDR3 protein: CASSEGTASVSTDTQYF

J gene: TRBJ2-7
V gene: TRBV7-2
clone size: many
D gene: TRBD2
CDR3 DNA: TGTGCCAGCAGCTTAGCTTTACGGCTAGCGGGAGATCGATCCTACGAGCAGTACTTC
CDR3 protein: CASSLALRLAGDRSYEQYF

J gene: TRBJ2-2
V gene: TRBV27
clone size: .
D gene: TRBD1
CDR3 DNA: TGTGCCAGCAGGGTGGGGGACAGGGGCACCGGGGAGCTGTTTTTT
CDR3 protein: CASRVGDRGTGELFF

J gene: TRBJ2-7
V gene: TRBV7-6
clone size: .
D gene: TRBD2
CDR3 DNA: TGTGCCAGCAGCTTCGCTAGCGGGAGGCCCTACGAGCAGTACTTC
CDR3 protein: CASSFASGRPYEQYF

J gene: TRBJ2-2
V gene: TRBV7-9
clone size: .
D gene: .
CDR3 DNA: TGTGCCAGCAGCTCCGGTAGAAGGACCGGGGAGCTGTTTTTT
CDR3 protein: CASSSGRRTGELFF

J gene: TRBJ2-7
V gene: TRBV28
clone size: .
D gene: .
CDR3 DNA: TGTGCCAGCAGTTCTTTCTCCAGGCCGTACTTC
CDR3 protein: CASSSFSRPYF

J gene: TRBJ1-1
V gene: TRBV12-3/TRBV12-4
clone size: .
D gene: .
CDR3 DNA: TGTGCCAGCAGCCCAGGGGCACCGGTCACTGAAGCTTTCTTT
CDR3 protein: CASSPGAPVTEAFF

J gene: TRBJ2-7
V gene: TRBV7-8
clone size: .
D gene: TRBD2
CDR3 DNA: TGTGCCAGCAGCTGGGGAGGGTCGGTGGGCGAGCAGTACTTC
CDR3 protein: CASSWGGSVGEQYF

J gene: TRBJ2-7
V gene: TRBV5-4
clone size: .
D gene: .
CDR3 DNA: TGTGCCAGCAGTCCCTCCGGGGCAGGGCCAGGGAAGCAGTACTTC
CDR3 protein: CASSPSGAGPGKQYF

J gene: TRBJ2-7
V gene: TRBV7-2
clone size: .
D gene: .
CDR3 DNA: TGTGCCAGCAGACTGGGGGCGGAGGGGGAGTACTTC
CDR3 protein: CASRLGAEGEYF

J gene: TRBJ2-1
V gene: TRBV6-2/TRBV6-3
clone size: .
D gene: TRBD2
CDR3 DNA: TGTGCCAGCAGTCCTACGGGAACTAGCGGAGAGAATGAGCAGTTCTTC
CDR3 protein: CASSPTGTSGENEQFF

J gene: TRBJ1-2
V gene: TRBV6-2/TRBV6-3
clone size: .
D gene: .
CDR3 DNA: TGTGCCAGCAGCTTACGGGTCTTCGCAGATGGCTACACCTTC
CDR3 protein: CASSLRVFADGYTF

J gene: TRBJ2-3
V gene: TRBV19
clone size: .
D gene: TRBD2
CDR3 DNA: TGTGCCAGTAGTCCTCCGACTAGCGGGATCACAGATACGCAGTATTTT
CDR3 protein: CASSPPTSGITDTQYF

J gene: TRBJ2-7
V gene: TRBV20-1
clone size: few
D gene: .
CDR3 DNA: TGCAGTGCCCCTGGCGGTTCTTCCTACGAGCAGTACTTC
CDR3 protein: CSAPGGSSYEQYF

J gene: TRBJ1-2
V gene: TRBV7-4
clone size: once
D gene: .
CDR3 DNA: TGTGCCAGCTTAAGGGCAGCTAACTATGGCTACACCTTC
CDR3 protein: CASLRAANYGYTF

J gene: TRBJ2-2
V gene: TRBV11-3
clone size: .
D gene: .
CDR3 DNA: TGTGCCACTCACGGAGGGAGCACCGGGGAGCTGTTTTTT
CDR3 protein: CATHGGSTGELFF

J gene: TRBJ1-5
V gene: TRBV28
clone size: few
D gene: TRBD1
CDR3 DNA: TGTGCCAGCAACCCCTTGACAGGGAAGGTTGGCAATCAGCCCCAGCATTTT
CDR3 protein: CASNPLTGKVGNQPQHF

J gene: TRBJ2-5
V gene: TRBV11-2
clone size: .
D gene: TRBD1
CDR3 DNA: TGTGCCAGCAGCTTGGGAACAGGGGGCGAAGAGACCCAGTACTTC
CDR3 protein: CASSLGTGGEETQYF

J gene: TRBJ2-1
V gene: TRBV19
clone size: .
D gene: .
CDR3 DNA: TGTGCCAGTGGGCATGAGCAGTTCTTC
CDR3 protein: CASGHEQFF

J gene: TRBJ2-1
V gene: TRBV7-2
clone size: few
D gene: .
CDR3 DNA: TGTGCCAGCAGAGTAGGGGGGGCTGGCTACAATGAGCAGTTCTTC
CDR3 protein: CASRVGGAGYNEQFF

J gene: TRBJ1-2
V gene: TRBV3-1
clone size: .
D gene: .
CDR3 DNA: TGTGCCAGCAGCCAAGCGCGGGGAAGAGGCTACACCTTC
CDR3 protein: CASSQARGRGYTF

J gene: TRBJ1-1
V gene: TRBV12-3/TRBV12-4
clone size: .
D gene: .
CDR3 DNA: TGTGCCACTGGAACCCTCTGGTTAGCTTTCTTT
CDR3 protein: CATGTLWLAFF

J gene: TRBJ1-1
V gene: TRBV7-2
clone size: .
D gene: TRBD1
CDR3 DNA: TGTGCCAGCAGCTTGCGGACAGGAGTTCTGATTAGGAGCACTGAAGCTTTCTTT
CDR3 protein: CASSLRTGVLIRSTEAFF

J gene: TRBJ2-1
V gene: TRBV12-3/TRBV12-4
clone size: .
D gene: .
CDR3 DNA: TGTGCCAGCACTGAATCCAGGGCTTACTACAATGAGCAGTTCTTC
CDR3 protein: CASTESRAYYNEQFF

J gene: TRBJ2-3
V gene: TRBV19
clone size: .
D gene: TRBD2
CDR3 DNA: TGTGCCACCAAGGGCCGGGGGACTAGCGCCACAGATACGCAGTATTTT
CDR3 protein: CATKGRGTSATDTQYF

J gene: TRBJ2-5
V gene: TRBV6-2/TRBV6-3
clone size: few
D gene: TRBD2
CDR3 DNA: TGTGCCAGCACCCGCGGGACTAGCGGAAAGACCCAGTACTTC
CDR3 protein: CASTRGTSGKTQYF

J gene: TRBJ1-1
V gene: TRBV7-2
clone size: .
D gene: .
CDR3 DNA: TGTGCCAGCAGCTTAGAGCATGGGCCGAACACTGAAGCTTTCTTT
CDR3 protein: CASSLEHGPNTEAFF

J gene: TRBJ1-1
V gene: TRBV7-8
clone size: few
D gene: .
CDR3 DNA: TGTGCCAGCAGCCGCCGGGAGACTAAAGACAATGAAGCTTTCTTT
CDR3 protein: CASSRRETKDNEAFF

J gene: TRBJ2-1
V gene: TRBV6-1
clone size: once
D gene: TRBD2
CDR3 DNA: TGTGCCAGCAAAGTTAGCGGGAGGGAGTGGGAGCAGTTCTTC
CDR3 protein: CASKVSGREWEQFF

J gene: TRBJ2-3
V gene: TRBV12-3/TRBV12-4
clone size: few
D gene: TRBD2
CDR3 DNA: TGTGCCAGCAGTCTCTCTGTAACGGGAGGGCCTATTCCAGATACGCAGTATTTT
CDR3 protein: CASSLSVTGGPIPDTQYF

J gene: TRBJ2-5
V gene: TRBV14
clone size: few
D gene: TRBD1
CDR3 DNA: TGTGCCAGCAGCCAACATCAGGGACAGGGGGAAGAGACCCAGTACTTC
CDR3 protein: CASSQHQGQGEETQYF

J gene: TRBJ2-1
V gene: TRBV9
clone size: .
D gene: TRBD1
CDR3 DNA: TGTGCCAGCAGCGCCTCGGGACAGAGTTTCTCCTACAATGAGCAGTTCTTC
CDR3 protein: CASSASGQSFSYNEQFF

J gene: TRBJ2-1
V gene: TRBV4-3
clone size: .
D gene: .
CDR3 DNA: TGCGCCAGCAGCCAAAGGCCTCGGGTTTGGGGAAGTGATTACAATGAGCAGTTCTTC
CDR3 protein: CASSQRPRVWGSDYNEQFF

J gene: TRBJ1-5
V gene: TRBV6-2/TRBV6-3
clone size: few
D gene: .
CDR3 DNA: TGTGCCAGCAGTTACTCGAGCAAAAACAATCAGCCCCAGCATTTT
CDR3 protein: CASSYSSKNNQPQHF

J gene: TRBJ2-3
V gene: TRBV7-2
clone size: many
D gene: TRBD2
CDR3 DNA: TGTGCCAGCCTTGGAAGCGGGAGATCCTCAGATACGCAGTATTTT
CDR3 protein: CASLGSGRSSDTQYF

J gene: TRBJ2-7
V gene: TRBV28
clone size: few
D gene: .
CDR3 DNA: TGTGCCAGCGGGAGACATCTAAGCTACGAGCAGTACTTC
CDR3 protein: CASGRHLSYEQYF

J gene: TRBJ2-7
V gene: TRBV5-4
clone size: .
D gene: .
CDR3 DNA: TGTGCCAGCAGCTTCACACCGAGCTCCTACGAGCAGTACTTC
CDR3 protein: CASSFTPSSYEQYF

J gene: TRBJ2-3
V gene: TRBV24-1
clone size: .
D gene: .
CDR3 DNA: TGTGCCACCAAGCCCAGCGCCGTGGATACGCAGTATTTT
CDR3 protein: CATKPSAVDTQYF

J gene: TRBJ2-5
V gene: TRBV20-1
clone size: .
D gene: TRBD2
CDR3 DNA: TGCAGTGCTATGAAGACTAGCAGCGGGCAAGAGACCCAGTACTTC
CDR3 protein: CSAMKTSSGQETQYF

J gene: TRBJ2-3
V gene: TRBV10-2
clone size: .
D gene: .
CDR3 DNA: TGCGCCAGCAGTGCGGGCCCAAGCACAGATACGCAGTATTTT
CDR3 protein: CASSAGPSTDTQYF

J gene: TRBJ1-1
V gene: TRBV27
clone size: .
D gene: TRBD1
CDR3 DNA: TGTGCCAGCAGAACCCTGGGGGGGACAGGGGGCATGAACACTGAAGCTTTCTTT
CDR3 protein: CASRTLGGTGGMNTEAFF